This TCR beta chain was captured by sequencing in a study of control samples from healthy donors and cancer patients. V lost 3 bases and J 6 bases, leaving 19 bases between the germline ends. The CDR3 is 16 amino acids. Germline lookup yields CDR1 KGHSH and CDR2 LQKENI. TCRdb keeps only in-frame clones here, not all; method: immunoSEQ multiplex PCR. The sample includes 15,000 to 20,000 clones, about 89% of them seen just once. The clonotype was recovered from a man aged 55 to 70 with head and neck cancer. The chain uses TRBV18 and TRBJ2-3; no clear D. The sequenced sample was PBMCs. The CDR3 sequence: CASSPKKAHRTDTQYF. The CDR3 DNA reads as TGTGCCAGCTCACCCAAAAAAGCCCACCGAACCGATACGCAGTATTTT.